This section outlines one T cell receptor (beta chain) sequence together with its context. Measured with immunoSEQ multiplex PCR; TCRdb has only the in-frame clones, and not every one. Altogether 56,000 or so clones are present, about 80% being singletons, with the ten largest covering approximately 5%. The data derive from a study of T cell responses to AZD1222 COVID-19 vaccine. Sequenced here: peripheral blood, sampled 28 days after the second AZD1222 dose. This TCR was recovered from an adult who received the AZD1222 COVID-19 vaccine.

CDR3 nucleotide sequence: TGTGCCAGCAGTGAAGCCCCGCGGAACAGTAATAAACGGTATGGCTACACCTTC. Its protein product is CASSEAPRNSNKRYGYTF. This chain joins TRBV6-1 and TRBJ1-2; D is uncertain. This CDR3 spans 18 amino acids. V was pared by 0 bases and J by 5 bases, with 22 bases between. Germline lookup yields CDR1 MNHNS and CDR2 SASEGT.